This T cell receptor (beta chain) originates from a study of shared clonotypes between healthy human individuals (dated by TCRdb to the early 2020s). Turning to the overall study: A couple of women and a few men aged 18 to 49 years were included in the cohort. For each donor, three plates each were used for CD4 naive and CD4 memory, two plates were used for CD8 naive, and one plate was used for CD8 memory. The study deeply sequenced blood TCR repertoires of about five healthy adults to estimate repertoire size and the extent of clonotype sharing between individuals. To increase sequencing depth and limit assay-specific biases, different laboratories used diverse techniques to prepare libraries and sequence TCR repertoires. Between about 0.85 and 8.9 billion PBMCs per donor were obtained by leukapheresis.

TCR CDR3 regions were amplified from genomic DNA by multiplex PCR using the deep immunoSEQ assay. Genomic DNA extracted from each cell subset was distributed evenly over all wells of several immunoSEQ 96-well plates, and each plate served as one replicate. For sorted subsets, about 220 ng of genomic DNA, equivalent to about 30,000 T cell genomes, went into each replicate PCR. Purified libraries were measured with a Qubit 3.0 fluorometer, size-checked on a Bioanalyzer 2100, and measured again with the KAPA Library Quantification kit. Each immunoSEQ 96-well plate was sequenced on its own single-read 150-cycle Illumina NextSeq 550 flow cell. On the authors' methods: Because the immunoSEQ output held only junctional sequences and lacked quality scores, the filtering could not match the filtering applied to full-length reads. Sequences were annotated with PyIR, a Python wrapper for IgBLAST v1.9, using IMGT germline references to assign V/J genes and CDR3. Reads with weak V/J assignments (E-value above 1e-6), missing CDR3, stop codons, out-of-frame junctions, or ambiguous translated residues were removed. A V3J clonotype was defined by an identical inferred V gene, J gene, and CDR3 amino acid sequence. To compute the percentage overlap between repertoires, the number of shared unique clonotypes was divided by the size of the smaller repertoire. RTK rarefaction, the Chao1 estimator, and Recon v2.1 estimates of unobserved clonotypes were used to assess repertoire richness. OLGA was used to compute generation probabilities for all TCRbeta clonotypes that the gDNA method yielded from a handful of donors. The immuneACCESS repertoire file appears here via TCRdb, limited to in-frame rearrangements. These files lack a portion of the clones; in checked studies, under half of the deficit traces to unresolved V genes, and the cause of the others is not known. D and trimming come from the DNA, and the V and J calls and clone size come from that table. This sample is represented by around 620,000 clones; about 95% of them were singletons. The ten most abundant clones make up over 0.1% of the sample.

The germline V gene encodes CDR1 MDHEN and CDR2 SYDVKM. There are 14 amino acids in the CDR3, from cysteine to phenylalanine inclusive. CDR3 DNA only is kept here, 42 bases in frame from base 1. Trimming at the junction amounts to 7 bases on V and 6 bases on J, and the germline ends lie 16 bases apart. In regard to this clone: What antigen it recognizes has not been identified. Base qualities are not recorded, but no much larger clone differs from it by a single base.

Findings and caveats that apply to the study as a whole: Even with the large sequencing depth, rarefaction of the sorted-subset datasets indicated that sequencing was incomplete. Larger estimated clonotype richness was generally found for naive subsets than for memory subsets. Compared with non-shared clonotypes, the clonotypes found in all four sorted-subset donors had higher generation probabilities. Pairwise subsampling led to the expectation that sequencing depth would affect the degree of clonotype sharing among donors. The genetic and exposure-history diversity represented was limited by the small number of donors. Only blood was sampled, and tissue TCR repertoires likely differ from those in blood. Sharing across a few donors was observed for 5% to 6.5% of naive CD4, about 3.2% of naive CD8, about 2.3% of memory CD4, and roughly 0.4% of memory CD8 clonotypes.

CD8 naive samples were CD45RO-negative cells positively selected for CCR7, giving a CD45RA+CCR7+ population that excluded TemRA cells. Donors were healthy HIV-negative adults with no recently reported acute infections or vaccinations. All donors were Caucasian adults living in Nashville, Tennessee, USA. Blood was obtained by leukapheresis, after which PBMCs were separated by Ficoll-Histopaque density gradient centrifugation and cryopreserved in liquid nitrogen vapor phase. Analytical flow cytometry was used to check the purity and quantity of each magnetically sorted T cell population. Genomic DNA was isolated from every sorted fraction and measured by UV absorbance on a Nanodrop 2000c.

The receptor was isolated from a woman younger than 45 in good health. The rearranged segments are TRBV28 and TRBJ1-5; the best D guess is TRBD1, with 5 bases matching. Sequencing input: naive CD8+ T cells sorted from blood. This sample's cell subset or site label indicates: CD45RA+CCR7+. The CDR3 amino acid sequence is: CASTPVQGGQPQHF. In nucleotides, the sequence is TGTGCCAGCACCCCGGTCCAGGGCGGTCAGCCCCAGCATTTT.